The clone carrying this T cell receptor beta chain came up once. Its target is unknown. Data came from immunoSEQ multiplex PCR; TCRdb stores just in-frame clones and leaves some out. The sample gives 26,000 or so clones, around 79% of which show up once; 7% to 8% is in the top ten. Participants had chemo-refractory metastatic non-small-cell lung cancer and were treated with focal radiation plus ipilimumab CTLA-4 blockade. This entry comes from a study of radiotherapy plus CTLA-4 blockade in lung cancer. Study findings and constraints: The best predictor of response was reported to be early blood T cell clone dynamics, with interferon-beta. Tumor-derived TCR clones expanded in blood after radiotherapy plus ipilimumab.

This sample comprised peripheral blood, obtained from a patient treated with radiotherapy plus ipilimumab. The receptor was derived from a human donor with non-small cell lung cancer who had stable disease on radiotherapy plus ipilimumab.

In DNA, the CDR3 is TGTGCCAGCAGCTGGACTGCTGAAGCTTTCTTT. Translation gives CASSWTAEAFF. This chain links TRBV28 with TRBJ1-1; D remains ambiguous. V lost 6 bases, J lost 6 bases, and 8 bases lay in between. The germline V gene encodes CDR1 MDHEN and CDR2 SYDVKM. The CDR3 extends over 11 amino acids.